The 22 T cell receptor beta chains presented below share a single source sample, sequenced in a study of beta chain features in type 1 diabetes (dated by TCRdb to the late 2010s). Library prep was done by the immunoSEQ multiplex PCR assay. The entire amount of isolated RNA was reverse transcribed using the High Capacity cDNA Reverse Transcription Kit, so the sequenced TCRB transcripts were expressed ones. TCRdb limited this immuneACCESS table to in-frame rearrangements with V and J called. A share of clones is missing; checked studies link under half to unresolved V genes, and the rest is unexplained. This sample lists 200,000 to 300,000 clones; roughly 30% were detected once. The top ten clones comprise 3% to 4% of the sample. The sample comprised central memory CD4+ T cells from blood. Receptors were obtained from a man younger than 40 in good health.

Comment on this clone: Other DNA sequences in this sample translate to the same CDR3. This chain links TRBV5-1 with TRBJ2-5; tentatively, D is TRBD1 (5 bases). CDR3 length equals 13 residues. V lost 0 bases to trimming and J lost 2 bases, with 5 bases between them. Germline-derived CDR1 and CDR2 are SGHRS and YFSETQ. DNA for the CDR3: TGCGCCAGCAGCTTGGGGACACAAGAGACCCAGTACTTC. The encoded protein is CASSLGTQETQYF.

This clone has only a few counts. The chain employs TRBV9 and TRBJ2-3; 8 nucleotides match TRBD2. CDR3 length: 16 residues. Germline values: CDR1 SGDLS, CDR2 YYNGEE. With V trimmed by 1 base and J by 5 bases, 9 bases remained unmatched. CDR3 region: CASSVKAGVYQDTQYF. The CDR3 DNA sequence: TGTGCCAGCAGCGTAAAAGCGGGAGTATACCAAGATACGCAGTATTTT.

The chain carries TRBV2 and TRBJ1-5, with D tentatively TRBD1 (5 bases). V was pared by 3 bases and J by 6 bases, with 9 bases between. The CDR3 runs 13 residues. Per the germline V gene, CDR1 is SNHLY and CDR2 is FYNNEI. The CDR3 loop reads CASSEGGFQPQHF. DNA for the CDR3: TGTGCCAGCAGTGAGGGGGGATTTCAGCCCCAGCATTTT.

There are a few counts of this clone. The V gene is TRBV19, the J gene TRBJ2-5; D is possibly TRBD2 (6 bases). Germline CDR1 LNHDA, CDR2 SQIVND (reference sequence). V lost 7 bases to trimming and J lost 4 bases, with 22 bases between them. This CDR3 has 16 residues. The CDR3 here is CASKSGNAGIIETQYF. The CDR3 DNA reads TGTGCCAGTAAATCTGGAAATGCGGGAATAATAGAGACCCAGTACTTC.

The chain carries TRBV5-1 and TRBJ2-5; D unclear. The CDR3 is made up of 12 amino acids. Germline CDR1 SGHRS, CDR2 YFSETQ. Trimming left V 4 bases short and J 2 bases short, with 6 bases between. This chain's CDR3 is CASSHLQETQYF. In DNA, the CDR3 is TGCGCCAGCAGCCACTTACAAGAGACCCAGTACTTC.

At least ten counts were recorded for this clone. The CDR3 here is CASSLGPTAGANVLTF. CDR3 in DNA: TGTGCCAGCAGCTTAGGCCCAACAGCTGGGGCCAACGTCCTGACTTTC. The chain joins TRBV7-2 to TRBJ2-6; D unresolved. CDR3 length: 16 amino acids. CDR1 and CDR2 (germline): SGHTA, FQGNSA. V dropped 1 base and J dropped 2 bases, with 9 bases sitting between them.

This clone was seen a handful of times. The chain couples TRBV7-2 to TRBJ2-3, with D tentatively TRBD2 (5 bases). Germline lookup yields CDR1 SGHTA and CDR2 FQGNSA. This CDR3 comprises 17 residues. V was shortened by 6 bases and J by 4 bases, with 23 bases between the two germline ends. CDR3: CASSFQPPSIGADTQYF. As DNA, the CDR3 is TGTGCCAGCAGTTTTCAGCCCCCTAGCATTGGGGCAGATACGCAGTATTTT.

This clone has more than one count but fewer than ten. V usage is TRBV30 and J usage is TRBJ2-1; D call uncertain. The V gene's germline CDR1 is GTSNPN and CDR2 SVGIG (reference sequence). The CDR3 contains 15 residues. Trimming removed 3 bases from V and 0 bases from J, with 12 bases in between. Here the CDR3 reads CAWRLPEVSYNEQFF. CDR3 coding DNA: TGTGCCTGGAGGCTCCCCGAAGTCTCCTACAATGAGCAGTTCTTC.

This clone was picked up a small number of times. This chain joins TRBV6-1 and TRBJ1-5; D call uncertain. This CDR3 contains 15 residues. Deletions cut 7 bases from V and 5 bases from J, with 18 bases between. CDR1 is MNHNS, CDR2 SASEGT, per germline. The DNA for the CDR3 is TGTGCCAGCATCGTCGGGCAGTTCAGCGATCAGCCCCAGCATTTT. It encodes CASIVGQFSDQPQHF.

J is TRBJ2-7 and V is TRBV25-1; 9 nucleotides line up with TRBD1. This CDR3 is built from 14 residues. Per germline, CDR1 MGHDK and CDR2 SYGVNS. V shed 2 bases and J 8 bases; nucleotides not matched to a gene: 7. The CDR3 DNA follows: TGTGCCAGCAGTGAACCCGGGACAGGGTATAAGCAGTACTTC. This translates into CASSEPGTGYKQYF.

V usage is TRBV6-6 and J usage is TRBJ2-1; 9 nucleotides line up with TRBD1. The germline CDR1 and CDR2 sequences are MNHNY and SVGAGI (reference sequence). The CDR3 consists of 15 residues. Germline trimming cut 6 bases from V and 4 bases from J; bases unmatched to any gene: 7. The CDR3 DNA sequence: TGTGCCAGCAGAACGACAGGACAGGGGTACAATGAGCAGTTCTTC. Translation gives CASRTTGQGYNEQFF.

This chain joins TRBV6-5 and TRBJ2-5; the D is unclear. V lost 5 bases to trimming and J lost 1 base, with 11 bases between them. The CDR3 runs to 14 residues. The V gene's germline CDR1 is MNHEY and CDR2 SVGAGI. In DNA form, the CDR3 reads TGTGCCAGCAGTACCCAGGACCGCCAAGAGACCCAGTACTTC. It codes for CASSTQDRQETQYF.

This clone was observed a few times. The chain employs TRBV29-1 and TRBJ1-2, with D unclear. The length of the CDR3 is 11 residues. CDR1 and CDR2 (germline): SQVTM, ANQGSEA. The CDR3 coding sequence is TGCAGTGACTGTGGATACTATGGCTACACCTTC. This translates into CSDCGYYGYTF.

This chain connects TRBV5-1 to TRBJ2-1; D possibly corresponds to TRBD1 (6 bases). V was trimmed by 0 bases and J by 4 bases, leaving 14 bases between them. The CDR3 has 16 amino acids. Germline CDR1 reads SGHRS; CDR2 reads YFSETQ. The CDR3, as DNA: TGCGCCAGCAGCTTGGCCGCAGGGGCGCTGTACAATGAGCAGTTCTTC. Translation gives CASSLAAGALYNEQFF.

This clone came up a few times. This chain connects TRBV5-1 to TRBJ2-3; 14 bases are shared with TRBD2. The CDR3 sequence is 16 residues long. V trimming: 3 bases; J trimming: 3 bases; junction bases outside the gene matches: 3. Germline CDR1 is SGHRS and CDR2 is YFSETQ. This CDR3 reads CASSSRTSGRTDTQYF. The CDR3 DNA is TGCGCCAGCAGCTCACGGACTAGCGGGAGGACAGATACGCAGTATTTT.

The gene calls are TRBV6-5 and TRBJ2-7, with D possibly TRBD1 on 5 matching bases. The CDR3 spans 14 residues. Germline CDR1 is MNHEY and CDR2 is SVGAGI. The V and J ends lost 5 bases and 2 bases respectively, with 13 bases between them. The CDR3 coding sequence is TGTGCCAGCAGTACCCTAGGGGCGACCTACGAGCAGTACTTC. It specifies CASSTLGATYEQYF.

In this sample, this clone turned up a few times. A much larger clone sits a single nucleotide away, making a read error possible. The J gene is TRBJ2-5, the V gene TRBV29-1; 8 positions match TRBD1. The V and J ends lost 7 bases and 4 bases, in that order; junction bases with no gene match: 5. The CDR3 is 12 amino acids. The V gene's germline CDR1 is SQVTM and CDR2 ANQGSEA. CDR3 residues: CSGPTGGETQYF. CDR3 DNA sequence: TGCAGCGGCCCCACAGGGGGAGAGACCCAGTACTTC.

This CDR3 reads CASRAGDLADTQYF. CDR3 bases: TGTGCCAGCAGGGCAGGGGACCTGGCAGATACGCAGTATTTT. The rearrangement joins TRBV14 to TRBJ2-3, with D possibly being TRBD1 (6 bases). Germline CDR1 and CDR2: SGHDN and FVKESK. Trimming took 6 bases from V and 4 from J, leaving 14 bases between them. The CDR3 is 14 residues long.

V and J are TRBV25-1 and TRBJ2-7; 10 bases are a match to TRBD1. Germline V lookup: CDR1 MGHDK, CDR2 SYGVNS. Trimming took 4 bases from V and 2 from J; bases not matched to a gene: 8. There are 16 residues in the CDR3. CDR3 in amino acids: CASSAPSGTGAYEQYF. The CDR3 nucleotides are TGTGCCAGCAGTGCGCCATCAGGGACAGGGGCCTACGAGCAGTACTTC.

This clone was detected a few times. The chain is built from TRBV29-1 and TRBJ2-1, with 11 bases aligning to TRBD2. The CDR3 runs to 14 residues. Germline assignment: CDR1 SQVTM and CDR2 ANQGSEA. Trimming took 7 bases from V and 5 from J; bases not matched to a gene: 7. This CDR3 is CSALPLAGDNEQFF. The CDR3 coding sequence is TGCAGCGCGCTGCCACTAGCGGGAGACAATGAGCAGTTCTTC.

This chain uses TRBV7-2 with TRBJ2-1; D may be TRBD2 (5 bases). The CDR3 spans 15 residues. V was clipped by 1 base and J by 6 bases, with 13 bases between them. CDR1 and CDR2 (germline): SGHTA, FQGNSA. CDR3 nucleotide sequence: TGTGCCAGCAGCTTAGGACTCAGACTAAGCAATGAGCAGTTCTTC. It specifies CASSLGLRLSNEQFF.

The V call is TRBV6-5, the J call TRBJ1-6, with D uncertain. The CDR3 is 13 amino acids. The V gene lost 0 bases and the J gene lost 13 bases, with 10 bases spanning the gap. Germline-derived CDR1 and CDR2 are MNHEY and SVGAGI. CDR3 sequence: CASSYSRFRPLHF. In nucleotides, the CDR3 is TGTGCCAGCAGTTACTCGAGGTTTCGTCCCCTCCACTTT.